Listed here is a single T cell receptor beta chain. The sample holds many counts of this clonotype. Its specific antigen is unknown. Qualities for individual bases were not recorded, and no much larger clone is one base off. The data stem from a study. These reads were obtained on an Illumina MiSeq. TCRdb ran its own pipeline on the public reads, namely fastp trimming at Q25 and MiXCR clone calling, and kept in-frame beta chains. Rows matching on CDR3 protein sequence are summarized as one entry with the most common DNA and genes. In all, the sample holds roughly 4,000 distinct CDR3 sequences, and about 10% of those were seen once. Clones ranked in the top ten supply about 13% of the sample. Between the V and J ends, shortened by 10 bases and 0 bases respectively, the junction contains 15 bases. The CDR1 and CDR2 encoded by the germline V gene (reference sequence) are MNHNY and SVGAGI. The CDR3, from cysteine to phenylalanine, totals 14 residues. The sequence is cut down to CDR3 DNA, 42 bases in frame from base 1.

The TCR was taken from a human donor with rheumatoid arthritis. Sequencing used CD4+ T cells from synovial fluid. This receptor chain uses TRBV6-6 and TRBJ1-2; a tentative D match to TRBD1 spans 6 bases. The CDR3 region: CATRGASSNYGYTF. The nucleotides are TGTGCCACCAGGGGCGCTTCTTCTAACTATGGCTACACCTTC.